Sequencing of this T cell receptor (beta chain) was carried out in a study of T cell repertoires in aging, cancer and after chemotherapy. Overall study: Glioblastoma patients receiving temozolomide-based therapy gave paired samples before and after chemotherapy.

Peripheral blood genomic DNA, not sorted cells or RNA, was the template. TRB rearrangements spanning V, D and J were amplified using mixed TRB-A/B primers. One entry per CDR3 protein, called by TCRdb with MiXCR from the multiplex PCR reads. Here the sample spans over 4,000 distinct CDR3 sequences, about 25% being singletons. Study-wide points: Across the chemotherapy interval, each cancer cohort showed higher median generation probability, suggesting thymic rebound. In cancer patients, declining TCR diversity with age involved lost richness and lost evenness.

The CDR3 runs 17 residues. Trimming stripped 0 bases from V and 5 bases from J, with 17 bases between. Germline V gene sequence: CDR1 LNHDA, CDR2 SQIVND (reference sequence). In its sample, this clonotype was seen a few times. Its antigen is not known. This clonotype was sampled from a human donor with a solid tumor. This chain uses TRBV19 with TRBJ1-5; D may be TRBD1 (5 bases). Sequencing was carried out using blood. This CDR3 is CASSIDLYGRVHQPQHF. DNA of the CDR3: TGTGCCAGTAGTATAGATCTATACGGCAGGGTTCATCAGCCCCAGCATTTT.